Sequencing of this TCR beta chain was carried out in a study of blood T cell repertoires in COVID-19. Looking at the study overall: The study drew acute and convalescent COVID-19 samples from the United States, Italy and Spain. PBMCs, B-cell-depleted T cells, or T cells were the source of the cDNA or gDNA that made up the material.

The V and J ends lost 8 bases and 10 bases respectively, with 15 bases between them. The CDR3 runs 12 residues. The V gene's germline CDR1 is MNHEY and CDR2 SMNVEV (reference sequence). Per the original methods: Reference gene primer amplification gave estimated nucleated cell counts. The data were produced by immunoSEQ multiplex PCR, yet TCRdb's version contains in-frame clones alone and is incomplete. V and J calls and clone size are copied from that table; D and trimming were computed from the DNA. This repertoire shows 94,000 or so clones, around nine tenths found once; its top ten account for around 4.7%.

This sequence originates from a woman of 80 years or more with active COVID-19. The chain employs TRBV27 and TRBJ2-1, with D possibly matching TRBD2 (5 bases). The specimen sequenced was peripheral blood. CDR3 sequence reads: CASRTTGKEQFF. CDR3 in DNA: TGTGCCAGCCGAACCACCGGGAAGGAGCAGTTCTTC.